This passage covers 8 T cell receptor beta chains from one sample sequenced in a study of blood T cells in healthy people across ages. Primed by a sample-barcoded 5' primer and a J-beta primer mix, a second PCR proceeded for 7 to 11 cycles. TCRdb processed the 5' RACE reads anew with MiXCR; each CDR3 protein has one entry. The sample records around 1.5 million distinct CDR3 sequences, almost 35% being singletons. The specimen was blood. Source of these receptors: a woman between 25 and 40 years old in good health.

This chain connects TRBV21-1 to TRBJ2-5. With the DNA end fitting TRBJ2-1 better, the J assignment may be wrong. TRBV21-1 is a recognized pseudogene. The CDR3 extends over 16 amino acids. CDR3 sequence reads: CASSKGVRGYRETQFF. In nucleotides, the CDR3 is TGTGCCAGCAGCAAAGGGGTTCGTGGGTATCGAGAGACCCAGTTCTTC.

This clonotype was recorded a few times. The chain joins TRBV6-1 to TRBJ2-7; 10 nucleotides agree with TRBD2. The J call may be wrong; the DNA end is better matched by TRBJ2-5. Germline values: CDR1 MNHNS, CDR2 SASEGT. This CDR3 is built from 15 residues. The CDR3 loop reads CASSEKRGGRETQYF. Written as DNA, the CDR3 is TGTGCCAGCAGTGAAAAGCGGGGGGGCAGAGAGACCCAGTACTTC.

Ten or more counts support this clonotype. V is TRBV5-6 and J is TRBJ2-5, with TRBD1 matching over 10 bases. The length of the CDR3 is 15 residues. Germline V lookup: CDR1 SGHDT, CDR2 YYEEEE. Trimming removed 5 bases from V and 4 bases from J; junction bases left unmatched: 8. CDR3 sequence: CASSPDRGRRETQYF. In nucleotides, the CDR3 is TGTGCCAGCAGTCCCGACAGGGGGCGAAGAGAGACCCAGTACTTC.

There are many counts of this clonotype. This sequence joins TRBV2 and TRBJ2-1; 7 positions agree with TRBD2. The CDR3 sequence is 14 residues long. The germline gives CDR1 SNHLY, CDR2 FYNNEI. V gave up 7 bases and J gave up 9 bases; unmatched junction bases: 12. The CDR3 region is CASMEGSGGGEQFF. Here the CDR3 DNA reads TGTGCCAGCATGGAGGGGAGCGGCGGGGGTGAGCAGTTCTTC. Based on the CDR3 plus reference TRBV2 and TRBJ2-1, the full variable domain is EPEVTQTPSHQVTQMGQEVILRCVPISNHLYFYWYRQILGQKVEFLVSFYNNEISEKSEIFDDQFSVERPDGSNFTLKIRSTKLEDSAMYFCASMEGSGGGEQFFGPGTRLTVL.

This clonotype was seen ten or more times. The V gene is TRBV7-2, the J gene TRBJ2-7, with a possible D match to TRBD1 (7 bases). V lost 5 bases and J lost 3, with 14 bases in between. The germline gives CDR1 SGHTA, CDR2 FQGNSA. The CDR3 sequence is 14 residues long. The CDR3: CASSRGTASYEQYF. Written as DNA, the CDR3 is TGTGCCAGCAGCCGCGGGACAGCGAGCTACGAGCAGTACTTC. The full variable domain, completed using reference TRBV7-2 and TRBJ2-7, is GAGVSQSPSNKVTEKGKDVELRCDPISGHTALYWYRQSLGQGLEFLIYFQGNSAPDKSGLPSDRFSAERTGGSVSTLTIQRTQQEDSAVYLCASSRGTASYEQYFGPGTRLTVT.

The rearrangement joins TRBV28 to TRBJ2-7, with D perhaps matching TRBD2 (7 bases). Germline CDR1 is MDHEN and CDR2 is SYDVKM. V was shortened by 11 bases and J by 5 bases, with 25 bases between the two germline ends. CDR3 length equals 15 residues. The CDR3 DNA reads as TGTGCCGCCCACGGGGGGCACGAGTTGTCGAACGAGCAGTACTTC. Translation: CAAHGGHELSNEQYF.

This clonotype was seen a few times. J is TRBJ1-5 and V is TRBV12-3 or TRBV12-4; D ambiguous. The germline V and J ends were trimmed by 6 bases and 0 bases, with 15 bases remaining between them. The CDR3 is 16 residues long. The CDR3 is CASSITHGDSNQPQHF. Here the CDR3 DNA reads TGTGCCAGCAGCATCACCCACGGAGATAGCAATCAGCCCCAGCATTTT.

This clonotype was seen a few times. V usage is TRBV10-2 and J usage is TRBJ1-5; 9 nucleotides line up with TRBD1. The CDR3 consists of 15 residues. The trim removed 7 bases at V and 7 bases at J, leaving 11 bases unmatched. CDR1 and CDR2 from the germline V gene are WSHSY and SAAADI. For the CDR3, the DNA is TGCGCCAGCAAGGAACTACAGGGGGCTAACCAGCCCCAGCATTTT. Its protein is CASKELQGANQPQHF.